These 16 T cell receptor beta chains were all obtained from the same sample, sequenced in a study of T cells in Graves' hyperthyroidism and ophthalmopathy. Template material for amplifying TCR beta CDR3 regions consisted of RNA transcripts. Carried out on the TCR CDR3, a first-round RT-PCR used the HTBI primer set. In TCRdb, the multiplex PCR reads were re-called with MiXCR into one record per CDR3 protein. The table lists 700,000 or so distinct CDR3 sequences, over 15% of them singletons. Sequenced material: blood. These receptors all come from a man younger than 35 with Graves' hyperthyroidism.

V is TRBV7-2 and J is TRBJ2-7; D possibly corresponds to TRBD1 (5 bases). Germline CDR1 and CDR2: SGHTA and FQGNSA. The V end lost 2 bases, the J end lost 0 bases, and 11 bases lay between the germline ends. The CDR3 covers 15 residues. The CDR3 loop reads CASSLYKGSSYEQYF. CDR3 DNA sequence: TGTGCCAGCAGCTTATACAAGGGGTCCTCCTACGAGCAGTACTTC.

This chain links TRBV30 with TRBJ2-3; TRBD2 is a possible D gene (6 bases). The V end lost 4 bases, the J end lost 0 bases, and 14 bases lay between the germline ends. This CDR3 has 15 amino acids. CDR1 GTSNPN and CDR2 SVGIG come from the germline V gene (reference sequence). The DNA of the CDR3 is TGTGCCTGGAAACCGCCGGGACTCAGCACAGATACGCAGTATTTT. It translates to CAWKPPGLSTDTQYF.

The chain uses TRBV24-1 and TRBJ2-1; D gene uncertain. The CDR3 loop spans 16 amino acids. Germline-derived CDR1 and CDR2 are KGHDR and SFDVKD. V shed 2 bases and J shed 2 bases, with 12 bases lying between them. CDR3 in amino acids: CATSDSVVYAYNEQFF. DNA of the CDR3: TGTGCCACCAGTGATTCAGTAGTGTACGCCTACAATGAGCAGTTCTTC.

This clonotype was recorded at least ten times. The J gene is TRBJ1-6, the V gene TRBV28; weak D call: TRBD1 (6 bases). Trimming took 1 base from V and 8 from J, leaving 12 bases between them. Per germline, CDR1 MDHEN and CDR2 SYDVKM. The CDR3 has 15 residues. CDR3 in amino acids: CASSLSAGADSPLHF. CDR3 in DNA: TGTGCCAGCAGTTTATCGGCAGGGGCGGATTCACCCCTCCACTTT. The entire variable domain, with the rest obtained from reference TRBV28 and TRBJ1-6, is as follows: DVKVTQSSRYLVKRTGEKVFLECVQDMDHENMFWYRQDPGLGLRLIYFSYDVKMKEKGDIPEGYSVSREKKERFSLILESASTNQTSMYLCASSLSAGADSPLHFGNGTRLTVT.

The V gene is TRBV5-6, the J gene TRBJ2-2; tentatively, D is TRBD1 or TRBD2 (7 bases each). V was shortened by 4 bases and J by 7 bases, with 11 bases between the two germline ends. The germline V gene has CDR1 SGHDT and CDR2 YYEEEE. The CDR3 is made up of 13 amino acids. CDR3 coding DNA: TGTGCCAGCAGCCCCAGGGGGGGCGGGGAGCTGTTTTTT. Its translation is CASSPRGGGELFF.

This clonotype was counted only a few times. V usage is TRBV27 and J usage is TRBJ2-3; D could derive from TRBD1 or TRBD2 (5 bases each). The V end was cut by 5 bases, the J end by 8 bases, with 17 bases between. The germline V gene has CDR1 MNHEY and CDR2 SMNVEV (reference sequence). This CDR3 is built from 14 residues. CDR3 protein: CASSLGTWHGTQYF. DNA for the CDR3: TGTGCCAGCAGTCTCGGGACCTGGCACGGTACGCAGTATTTT.

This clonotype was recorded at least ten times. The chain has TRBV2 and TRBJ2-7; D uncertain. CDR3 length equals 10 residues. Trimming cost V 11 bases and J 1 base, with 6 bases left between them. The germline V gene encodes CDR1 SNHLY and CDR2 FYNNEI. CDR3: CAGASYEQYF. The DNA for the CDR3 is TGTGCCGGAGCGTCCTACGAGCAGTACTTC.

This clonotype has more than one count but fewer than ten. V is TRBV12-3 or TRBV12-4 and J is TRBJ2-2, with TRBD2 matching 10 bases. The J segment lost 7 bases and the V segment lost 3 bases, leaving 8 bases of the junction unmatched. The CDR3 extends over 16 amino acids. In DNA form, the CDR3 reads TGTGCCAGCAGTTTCCAAGCGGGAGGGCCGGGCGGGGAGCTGTTTTTT. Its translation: CASSFQAGGPGGELFF.

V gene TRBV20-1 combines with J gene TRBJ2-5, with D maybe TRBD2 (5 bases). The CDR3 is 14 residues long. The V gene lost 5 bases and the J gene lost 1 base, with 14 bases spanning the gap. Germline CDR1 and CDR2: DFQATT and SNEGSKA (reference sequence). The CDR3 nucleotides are TGCAGTGCTGGAGGTAGTGAGGCCCAAGAGACCCAGTACTTC. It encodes CSAGGSEAQETQYF.

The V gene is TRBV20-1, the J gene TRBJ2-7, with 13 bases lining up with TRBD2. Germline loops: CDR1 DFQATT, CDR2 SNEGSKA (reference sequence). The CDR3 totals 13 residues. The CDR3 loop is CSAGLAGVGEQYF. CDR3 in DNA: TGCAGCGCCGGACTAGCGGGAGTAGGGGAGCAGTACTTC.

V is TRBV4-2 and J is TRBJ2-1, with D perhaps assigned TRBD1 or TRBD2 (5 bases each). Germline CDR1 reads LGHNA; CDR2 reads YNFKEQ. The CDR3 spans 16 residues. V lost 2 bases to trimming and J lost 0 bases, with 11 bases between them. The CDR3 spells CASSQPGPLSYNEQFF. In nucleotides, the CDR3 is TGTGCCAGCAGCCAACCGGGACCCCTCTCCTACAATGAGCAGTTCTTC.

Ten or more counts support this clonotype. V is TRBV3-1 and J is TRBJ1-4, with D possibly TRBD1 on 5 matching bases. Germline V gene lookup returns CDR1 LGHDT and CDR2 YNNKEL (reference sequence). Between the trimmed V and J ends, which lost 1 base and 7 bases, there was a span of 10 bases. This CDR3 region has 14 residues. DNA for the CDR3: TGTGCCAGCAGCCAAGTGGGGGGGTTTGAAAAACTGTTTTTT. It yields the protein CASSQVGGFEKLFF.

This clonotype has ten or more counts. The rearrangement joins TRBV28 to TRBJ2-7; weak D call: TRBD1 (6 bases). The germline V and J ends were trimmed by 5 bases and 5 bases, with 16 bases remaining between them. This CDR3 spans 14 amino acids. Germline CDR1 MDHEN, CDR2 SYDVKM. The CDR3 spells CASSMTGQSDEQYF. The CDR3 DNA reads TGTGCCAGCAGTATGACCGGACAGTCCGACGAGCAGTACTTC. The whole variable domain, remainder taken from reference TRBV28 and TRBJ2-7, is DVKVTQSSRYLVKRTGEKVFLECVQDMDHENMFWYRQDPGLGLRLIYFSYDVKMKEKGDIPEGYSVSREKKERFSLILESASTNQTSMYLCASSMTGQSDEQYFGPGTRLTVT.

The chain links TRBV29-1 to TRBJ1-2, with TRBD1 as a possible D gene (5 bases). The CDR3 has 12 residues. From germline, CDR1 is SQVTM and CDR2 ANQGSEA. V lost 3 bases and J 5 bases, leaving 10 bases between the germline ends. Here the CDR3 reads CSVEGDGYGYTF. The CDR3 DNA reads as TGCAGCGTTGAGGGGGATGGTTATGGCTACACCTTC.

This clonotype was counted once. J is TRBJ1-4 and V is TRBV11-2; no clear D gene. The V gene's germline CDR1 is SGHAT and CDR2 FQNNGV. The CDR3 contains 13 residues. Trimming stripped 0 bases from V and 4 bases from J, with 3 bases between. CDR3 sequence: CASSLDRNEKLFF. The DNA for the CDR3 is TGTGCCAGCAGCTTAGACCGTAATGAAAAACTGTTTTTT.

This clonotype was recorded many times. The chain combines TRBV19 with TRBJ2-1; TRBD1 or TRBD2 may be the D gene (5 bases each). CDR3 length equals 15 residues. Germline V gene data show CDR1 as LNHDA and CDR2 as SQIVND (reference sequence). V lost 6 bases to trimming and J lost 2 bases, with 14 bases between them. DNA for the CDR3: TGTGCCAGTAGGGGGACGGGCAGAGCCTACAATGAGCAGTTCTTC. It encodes CASRGTGRAYNEQFF. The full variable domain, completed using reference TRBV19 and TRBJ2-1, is DGGITQSPKYLFRKEGQNVTLSCEQNLNHDAMYWYRQDPGQGLRLIYYSQIVNDFQKGDIAEGYSVSREKKESFPLTVTSAQKNPTAFYLCASRGTGRAYNEQFFGPGTRLTVL.